The clone carrying this TCR beta chain was seen more than once but under ten times. Antigen: not known. This entry is derived from a study of T cells after yellow fever vaccination. Looking at the study overall: Those fractions that held only low numbers of cells were prepared using the SMART-Seq v4 Ultra Low Input RNA kit. Findings and limits, study-wide: Most primary-vaccination clones reappeared after the booster (about 95% CD4, about 88% CD8). Some clonotypes, a small share, were shared between CD4 and CD8 compartments.

TCRdb used MiXCR to reprocess the 5' RACE reads, holding one entry per CDR3 protein. This sample has 550,000 or so distinct CDR3 sequences; about 19% occur once, and the top ten carry 14%. The V and J ends lost 5 bases and 5 bases respectively, with 15 bases between them. CDR3 length: 15 amino acids. Germline-derived CDR1 and CDR2 are KGHDR and SFDVKD. V usage is TRBV24-1 and J usage is TRBJ1-5, with a possible D match to TRBD1 (6 bases). This sample comprised PBMCs, obtained 15 days after the yellow fever booster vaccination. The source of this sequence is a man aged 30-40 years who received the YFV17D yellow fever vaccine. The CDR3 is CATSGAGAEDQPQHF. The CDR3 DNA sequence: TGTGCCACCAGTGGGGCAGGGGCGGAGGATCAGCCCCAGCATTTT.